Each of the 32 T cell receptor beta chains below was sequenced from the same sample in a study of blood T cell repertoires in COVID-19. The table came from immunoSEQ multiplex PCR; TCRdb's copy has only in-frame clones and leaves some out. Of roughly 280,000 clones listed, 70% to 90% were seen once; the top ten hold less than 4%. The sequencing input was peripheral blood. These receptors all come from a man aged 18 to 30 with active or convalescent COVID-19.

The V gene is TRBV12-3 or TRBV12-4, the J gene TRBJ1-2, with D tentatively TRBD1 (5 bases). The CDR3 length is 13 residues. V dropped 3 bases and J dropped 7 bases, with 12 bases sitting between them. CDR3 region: CASSLLTAPGYTF. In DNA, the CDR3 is TGTGCCAGCAGTTTGTTGACAGCTCCTGGCTACACCTTC.

The CDR3 DNA is TGCGCCAGCAGTGAAGAATGGGCAGGGGCACCCCTCCACTTT. Translating it yields CASSEEWAGAPLHF. This chain connects TRBV10-2 to TRBJ1-6; maybe TRBD1 (6 bases). With 3 bases removed from V and 11 bases from J, the gap between germline ends came to 14 bases. Germline V gene sequence: CDR1 WSHSY, CDR2 SAAADI. CDR3 length: 14 residues.

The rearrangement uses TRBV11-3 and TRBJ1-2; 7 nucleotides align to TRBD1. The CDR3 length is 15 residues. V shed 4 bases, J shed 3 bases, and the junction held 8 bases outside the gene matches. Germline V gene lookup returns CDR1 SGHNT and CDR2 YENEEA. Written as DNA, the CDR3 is TGTGCCAGCAGCTGGCCGGGACAGAAGTACTATGGCTACACCTTC. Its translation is CASSWPGQKYYGYTF.

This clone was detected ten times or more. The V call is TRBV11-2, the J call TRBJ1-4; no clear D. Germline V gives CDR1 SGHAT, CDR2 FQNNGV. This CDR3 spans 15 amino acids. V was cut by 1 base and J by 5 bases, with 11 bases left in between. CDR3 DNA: TGTGCCAGCAGCTTAGGGCGGATAGAAAATGAAAAACTGTTTTTT. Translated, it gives CASSLGRIENEKLFF.

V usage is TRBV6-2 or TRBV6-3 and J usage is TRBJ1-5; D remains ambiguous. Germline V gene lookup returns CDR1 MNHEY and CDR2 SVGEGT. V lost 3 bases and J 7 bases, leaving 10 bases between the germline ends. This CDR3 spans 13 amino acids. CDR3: CASSYKVRQPQHF. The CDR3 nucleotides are TGTGCCAGCAGTTATAAGGTGAGGCAGCCCCAGCATTTT.

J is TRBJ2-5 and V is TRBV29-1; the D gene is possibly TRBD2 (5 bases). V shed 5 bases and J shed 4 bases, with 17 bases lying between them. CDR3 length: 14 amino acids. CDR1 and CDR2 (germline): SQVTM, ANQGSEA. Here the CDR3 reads CSVFSGRGRETQYF. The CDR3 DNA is TGCAGCGTTTTCAGCGGACGAGGGCGAGAGACCCAGTACTTC.

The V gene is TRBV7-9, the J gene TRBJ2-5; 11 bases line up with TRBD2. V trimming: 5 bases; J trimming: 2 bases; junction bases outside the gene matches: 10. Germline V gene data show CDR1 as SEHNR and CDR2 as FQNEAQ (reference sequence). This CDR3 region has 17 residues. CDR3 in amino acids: CASSRGTSGYSQETQYF. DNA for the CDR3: TGTGCCAGCAGCCGTGGGACTAGCGGTTACTCTCAAGAGACCCAGTACTTC.

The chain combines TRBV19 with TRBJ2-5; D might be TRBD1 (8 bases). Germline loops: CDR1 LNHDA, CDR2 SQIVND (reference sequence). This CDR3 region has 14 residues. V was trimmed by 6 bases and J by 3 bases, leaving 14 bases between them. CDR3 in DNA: TGTGCCAGTAGCAACAGGGGGGGTAAAGAGACCCAGTACTTC. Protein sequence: CASSNRGGKETQYF.

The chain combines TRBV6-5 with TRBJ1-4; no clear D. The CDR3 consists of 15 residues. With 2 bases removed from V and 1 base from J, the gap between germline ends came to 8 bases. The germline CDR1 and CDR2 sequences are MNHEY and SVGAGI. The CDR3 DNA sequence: TGTGCCAGCAGTTACGGGAGCGAAACTAATGAAAAACTGTTTTTT. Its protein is CASSYGSETNEKLFF.

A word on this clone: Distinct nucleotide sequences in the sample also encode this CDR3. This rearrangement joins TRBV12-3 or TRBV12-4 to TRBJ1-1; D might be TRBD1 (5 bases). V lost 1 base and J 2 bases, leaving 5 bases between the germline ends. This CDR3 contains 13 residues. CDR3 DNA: TGTGCCAGCAGTTTAGGGGGCAACACTGAAGCTTTCTTT. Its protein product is CASSLGGNTEAFF.

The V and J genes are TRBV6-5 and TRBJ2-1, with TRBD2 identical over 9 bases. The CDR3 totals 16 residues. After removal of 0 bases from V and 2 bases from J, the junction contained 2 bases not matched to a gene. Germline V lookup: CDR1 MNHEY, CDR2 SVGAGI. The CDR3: CASSYSVAGAYNEQFF. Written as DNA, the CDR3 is TGTGCCAGCAGTTACTCCGTAGCGGGAGCCTACAATGAGCAGTTCTTC.

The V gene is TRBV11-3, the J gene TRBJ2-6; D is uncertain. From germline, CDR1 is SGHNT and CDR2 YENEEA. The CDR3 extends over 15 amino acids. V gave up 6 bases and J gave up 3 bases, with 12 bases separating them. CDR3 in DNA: TGTGCCAGCAGTCTCACAGCTTTTGGGGCCAACGTCCTGACTTTC. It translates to CASSLTAFGANVLTF.

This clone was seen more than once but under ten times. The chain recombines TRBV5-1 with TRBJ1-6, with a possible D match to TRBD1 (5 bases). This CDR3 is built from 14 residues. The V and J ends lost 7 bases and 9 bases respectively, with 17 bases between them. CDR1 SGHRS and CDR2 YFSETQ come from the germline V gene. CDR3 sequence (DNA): TGCGCCAGCTCTGGGAGGGGCGAGATTTCACCCCTCCACTTT. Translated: CASSGRGEISPLHF.

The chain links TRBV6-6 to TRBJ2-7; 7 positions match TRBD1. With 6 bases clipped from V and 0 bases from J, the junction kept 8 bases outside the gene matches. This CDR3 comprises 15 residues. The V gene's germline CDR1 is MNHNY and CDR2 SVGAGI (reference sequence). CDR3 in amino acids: CASSPGTDGSYEQYF. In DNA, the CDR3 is TGTGCCAGCAGCCCCGGGACAGATGGCTCCTACGAGCAGTACTTC.

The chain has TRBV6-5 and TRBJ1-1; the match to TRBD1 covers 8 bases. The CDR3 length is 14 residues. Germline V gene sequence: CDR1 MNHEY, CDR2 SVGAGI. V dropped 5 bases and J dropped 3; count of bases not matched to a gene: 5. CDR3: CASSPQGAHTEAFF. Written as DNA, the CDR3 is TGTGCCAGCAGTCCTCAGGGGGCTCACACTGAAGCTTTCTTT.

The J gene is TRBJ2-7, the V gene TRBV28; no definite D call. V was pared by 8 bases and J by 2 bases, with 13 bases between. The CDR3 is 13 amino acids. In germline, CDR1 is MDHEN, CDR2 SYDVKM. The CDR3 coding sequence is TGTGCCAGCGCAAGATCACAGCCCTACGAGCAGTACTTC. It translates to CASARSQPYEQYF.

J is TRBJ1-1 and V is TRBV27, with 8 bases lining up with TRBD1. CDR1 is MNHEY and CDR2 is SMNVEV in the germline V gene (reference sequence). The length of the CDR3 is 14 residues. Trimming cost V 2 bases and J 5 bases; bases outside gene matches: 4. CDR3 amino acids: CASSLTGGVTEAFF. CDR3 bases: TGTGCCAGCAGTTTAACAGGGGGAGTTACTGAAGCTTTCTTT.

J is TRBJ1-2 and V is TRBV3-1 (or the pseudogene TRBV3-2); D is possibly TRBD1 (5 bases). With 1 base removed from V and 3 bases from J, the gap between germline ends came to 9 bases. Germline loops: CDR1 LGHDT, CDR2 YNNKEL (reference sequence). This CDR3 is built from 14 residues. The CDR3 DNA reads TGTGCCAGCAGCCAAGGGGGCAATGACTATGGCTACACCTTC. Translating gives CASSQGGNDYGYTF.

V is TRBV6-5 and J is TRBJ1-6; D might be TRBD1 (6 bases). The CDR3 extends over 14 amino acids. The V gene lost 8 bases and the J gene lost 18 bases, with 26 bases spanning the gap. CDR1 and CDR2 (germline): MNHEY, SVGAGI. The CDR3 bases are TGTGCCAGCCGACAAGAAAAAAAAAGGACAGAAACCCACTTT. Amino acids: CASRQEKKRTETHF.

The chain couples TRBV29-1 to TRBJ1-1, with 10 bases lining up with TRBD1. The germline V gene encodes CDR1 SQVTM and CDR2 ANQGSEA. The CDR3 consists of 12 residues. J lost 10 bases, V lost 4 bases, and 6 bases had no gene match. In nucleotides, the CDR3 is TGCAGCGTTGGACGGGACAGGGGAGTAGCTTTCTTT. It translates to CSVGRDRGVAFF.

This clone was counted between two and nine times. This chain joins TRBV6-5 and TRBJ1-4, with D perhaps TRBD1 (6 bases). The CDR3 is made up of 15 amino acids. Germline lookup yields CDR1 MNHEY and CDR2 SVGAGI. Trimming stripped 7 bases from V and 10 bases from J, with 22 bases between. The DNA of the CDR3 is TGTGCCAGCAAGTACGGGCGGGGGCAGGGGTCAAAACTGTTTTTT. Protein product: CASKYGRGQGSKLFF.

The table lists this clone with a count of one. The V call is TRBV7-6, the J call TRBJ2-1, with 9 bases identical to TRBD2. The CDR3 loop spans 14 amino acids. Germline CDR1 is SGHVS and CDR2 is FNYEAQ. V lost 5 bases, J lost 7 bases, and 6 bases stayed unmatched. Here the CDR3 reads CASSAPGLANEQFF. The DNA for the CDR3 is TGTGCCAGCAGCGCCCCGGGACTAGCAAATGAGCAGTTCTTC.

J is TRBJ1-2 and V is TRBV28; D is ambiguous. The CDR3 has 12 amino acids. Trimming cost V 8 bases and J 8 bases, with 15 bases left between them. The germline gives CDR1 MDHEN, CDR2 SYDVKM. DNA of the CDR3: TGTGCCAGCGCGGGCATGACGGCCGGCTACACCTTC. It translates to CASAGMTAGYTF.

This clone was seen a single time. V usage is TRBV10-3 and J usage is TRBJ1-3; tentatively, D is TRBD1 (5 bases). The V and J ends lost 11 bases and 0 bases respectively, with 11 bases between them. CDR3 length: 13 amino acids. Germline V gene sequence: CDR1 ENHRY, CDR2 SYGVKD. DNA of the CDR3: TGTGCCGGCGCAGGGCCCTCTGGAAACACCATATATTTT. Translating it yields CAGAGPSGNTIYF.

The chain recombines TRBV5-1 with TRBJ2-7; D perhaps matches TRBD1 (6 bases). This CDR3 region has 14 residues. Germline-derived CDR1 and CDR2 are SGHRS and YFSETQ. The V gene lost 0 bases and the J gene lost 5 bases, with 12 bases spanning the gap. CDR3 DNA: TGCGCCAGCAGCTTGGTGGGGGCCAACAACGAGCAGTACTTC. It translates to CASSLVGANNEQYF.

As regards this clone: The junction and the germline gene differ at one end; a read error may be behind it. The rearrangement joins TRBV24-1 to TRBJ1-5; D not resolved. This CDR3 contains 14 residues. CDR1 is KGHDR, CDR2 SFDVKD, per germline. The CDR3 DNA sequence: TGTGCCACCTCTCCCCCGGGTAGCCATCAGCCCCAGCATTTT. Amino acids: CATSPPGSHQPQHF.

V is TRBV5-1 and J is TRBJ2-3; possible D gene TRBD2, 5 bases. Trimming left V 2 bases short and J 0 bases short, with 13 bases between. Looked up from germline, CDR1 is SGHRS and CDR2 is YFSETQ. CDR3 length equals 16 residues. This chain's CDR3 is CASSLGAAFSTDTQYF. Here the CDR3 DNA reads TGCGCCAGCAGCTTAGGAGCGGCCTTTAGCACAGATACGCAGTATTTT.

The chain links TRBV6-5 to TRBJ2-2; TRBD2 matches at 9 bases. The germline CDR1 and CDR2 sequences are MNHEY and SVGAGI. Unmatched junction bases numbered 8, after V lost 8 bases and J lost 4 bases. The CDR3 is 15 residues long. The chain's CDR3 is CASLGGGGATGELFF. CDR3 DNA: TGTGCCAGCTTAGGTGGCGGGGGGGCCACCGGGGAGCTGTTTTTT.

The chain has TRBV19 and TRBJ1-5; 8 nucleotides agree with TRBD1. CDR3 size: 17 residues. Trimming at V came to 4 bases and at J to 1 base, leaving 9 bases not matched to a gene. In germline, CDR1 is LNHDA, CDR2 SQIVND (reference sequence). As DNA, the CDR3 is TGTGCCAGTAGTACCTTGGGCAGGGGGCGGAGCAATCAGCCCCAGCATTTT. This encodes CASSTLGRGRSNQPQHF.

CDR3 loop: CATSDGTTGGFFRLWNQPQHF. The CDR3 DNA follows: TGTGCCACCAGTGATGGAACGACAGGGGGCTTTTTTAGGCTATGGAATCAGCCCCAGCATTTT. The chain joins TRBV24-1 to TRBJ1-5, with 10 bases that match TRBD1. CDR3 size: 21 residues. Germline V gene sequence: CDR1 KGHDR, CDR2 SFDVKD. Trimming cost V 3 bases and J 4 bases; bases outside gene matches: 20.

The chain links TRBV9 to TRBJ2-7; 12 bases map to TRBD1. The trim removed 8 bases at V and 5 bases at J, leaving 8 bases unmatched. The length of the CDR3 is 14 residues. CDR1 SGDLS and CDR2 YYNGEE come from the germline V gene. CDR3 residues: CASGPGTGGDEQYF. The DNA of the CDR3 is TGTGCCAGTGGTCCCGGGACAGGGGGCGACGAGCAGTACTTC.

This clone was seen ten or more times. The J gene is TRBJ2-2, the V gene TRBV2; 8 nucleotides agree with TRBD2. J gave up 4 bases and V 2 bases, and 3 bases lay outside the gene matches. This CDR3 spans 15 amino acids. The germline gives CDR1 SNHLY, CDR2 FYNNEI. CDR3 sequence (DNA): TGTGCCAGCAGTGAAATAGCGGGGAGCACCGGGGAGCTGTTTTTT. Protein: CASSEIAGSTGELFF. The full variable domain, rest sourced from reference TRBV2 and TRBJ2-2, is EPEVTQTPSHQVTQMGQEVILRCVPISNHLYFYWYRQILGQKVEFLVSFYNNEISEKSEIFDDQFSVERPDGSNFTLKIRSTKLEDSAMYFCASSEIAGSTGELFFGEGSRLTVL.